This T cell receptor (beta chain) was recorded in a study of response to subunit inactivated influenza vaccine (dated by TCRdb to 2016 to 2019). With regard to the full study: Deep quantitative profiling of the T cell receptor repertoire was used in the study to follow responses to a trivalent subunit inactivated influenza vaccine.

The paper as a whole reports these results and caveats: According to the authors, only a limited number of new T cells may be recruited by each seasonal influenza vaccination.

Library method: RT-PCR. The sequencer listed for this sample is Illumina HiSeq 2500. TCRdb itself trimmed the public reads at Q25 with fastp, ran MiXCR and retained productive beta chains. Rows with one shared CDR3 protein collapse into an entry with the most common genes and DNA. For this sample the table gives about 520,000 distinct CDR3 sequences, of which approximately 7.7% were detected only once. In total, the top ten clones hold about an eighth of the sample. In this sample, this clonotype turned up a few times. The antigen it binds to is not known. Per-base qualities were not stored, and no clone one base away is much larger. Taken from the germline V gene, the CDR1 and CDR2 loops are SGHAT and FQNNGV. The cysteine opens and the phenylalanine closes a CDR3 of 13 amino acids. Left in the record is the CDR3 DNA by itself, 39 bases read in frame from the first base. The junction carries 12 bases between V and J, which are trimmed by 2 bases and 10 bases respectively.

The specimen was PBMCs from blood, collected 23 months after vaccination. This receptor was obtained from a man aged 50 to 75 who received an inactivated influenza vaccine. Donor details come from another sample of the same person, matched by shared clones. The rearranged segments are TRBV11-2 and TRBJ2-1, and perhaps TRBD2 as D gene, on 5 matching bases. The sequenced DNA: TGTGCCAGCAGCTTAAGACTAATGGGGGAGCAGTTCTTC. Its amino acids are CASSLRLMGEQFF.